The clone carrying this T cell receptor beta chain was picked up many times. Its antigen is unidentified. This sample was included in a study of CD8 T cells in ankylosing spondylitis. Findings of the study overall: What appeared characteristic of ankylosing spondylitis blood was a TCR beta motif of under 10 highly homologous variants. Peripheral blood held disease-linked clones only at relatively low frequency, and these were CD8+. Reportedly, significant enrichment of disease-linked clones occurred in matched ankylosing spondylitis synovial fluid.

The CDR3 runs 16 residues. With V trimmed by 4 bases and J by 4 bases, 8 bases remained unmatched. TCR beta libraries were made by quantitative 5'-RACE with molecular barcodes. TCRdb used MiXCR to reprocess the 5' RACE reads, holding one entry per CDR3 protein. The repertoire includes around 340,000 distinct CDR3 sequences, roughly 22% of them detected once, and over 10% sits in the top ten. The chain employs TRBV12-3 or TRBV12-4 and TRBJ2-5; 11 bases align to TRBD2. The sample comprised blood, either unsorted or a sorted T cell fraction (not recorded which). The receptor's source is a male donor with ankylosing spondylitis or in good health (not recorded which). Here the CDR3 reads CASSSYPSGGPETQYF. The CDR3 nucleotides read TGTGCCAGCAGTTCCTACCCTAGCGGGGGGCCAGAGACCCAGTACTTC.